This T cell receptor (beta chain) was found in a study of CD8 T cells in ankylosing spondylitis. General study results and limits: Disease-associated clones were CD8+ and fairly uncommon in peripheral blood. Earlier authors reported some of these motif variants in reactive arthritis synovial fluid and blood. The clones that were linked to disease were reported to be significantly enriched in matched synovial fluid samples from ankylosing spondylitis patients. Characteristic of ankylosing spondylitis blood, it appeared, was a TCR beta motif comprising several highly homologous variants.

Making use of molecular barcodes, quantitative 5'-RACE generated TCR beta libraries. In TCRdb, the 5' RACE reads were re-called with MiXCR into one record per CDR3 protein. Of a few hundred thousand distinct CDR3 sequences detected, about 13% appear once; the ten largest clones hold 6.8%. This clonotype was seen only a few times. Antigen: not known. Germline CDR1 is SEHNR and CDR2 is FQNEAQ (reference sequence). The V segment lost 1 base and the J segment 3 bases; nucleotides outside the gene matches: 7. The CDR3 loop spans 16 amino acids. Sequencing used blood, either unsorted or a sorted T cell fraction (not recorded which). The J gene is TRBJ2-7, the V gene TRBV7-9; 9 bases are a match to TRBD1. The sequence was obtained from a male donor with ankylosing spondylitis. The CDR3 region has the DNA TGTGCCAGCAGCTTAGATATGGGACAGGGCTACTACGAGCAGTACTTC. As protein: CASSLDMGQGYYEQYF.